This T cell receptor (beta chain) was captured by sequencing in a study of T cell repertoires in cytomegalovirus infection. At the level of the study: Shared public TCR beta signatures pointed to both CMV infection and a matching HLA type. Study observations and caveats: Of the TCR beta families, the public ones yielded a cumulative frequency that identified carriers of CMV plus the relevant HLA. The study found HLA-C-restricted CMV-specific TCR beta clonotypes dominating the ex vivo response.

From the reads, TCRdb called clonotypes with MiXCR, one entry per CDR3 protein. Counted here are roughly 640,000 distinct CDR3 sequences, less than 25% occurring once; the ten biggest clones make up around 7.6%. This clonotype was seen more than once but under ten times. Its antigen is not identified. The germline V gene encodes CDR1 SGHDN and CDR2 FVKESK. The CDR3 loop spans 13 amino acids. With 0 bases removed from V and 6 bases from J, the gap between germline ends came to 3 bases. This chain links TRBV14 with TRBJ1-6; D gene ambiguous. Sequencing was performed on CD8+ T cells from PBMCs. This clonotype was sampled from a human donor in good health (CMV status not recorded). Some clones in this sample may be carry-over from other donors' samples. CDR3 amino acids: CASSQDPNSPLHF. The CDR3 nucleotides are TGTGCCAGCAGCCAAGATCCTAATTCACCCCTCCACTTT.